Listed here are 20 T cell receptor beta chains from one sample, sequenced in a study of T cells in Graves' hyperthyroidism and ophthalmopathy. It was RNA transcripts that yielded the amplified TCR beta CDR3 regions. First-round RT-PCR with HTBI primers amplified the TCR CDR3 region. TCRdb independently ran MiXCR on the multiplex PCR reads; one entry per CDR3 protein. The data show fewer than 850,000 distinct CDR3 sequences, 17% seen once. Sequenced sample: blood. Receptors were obtained from a man aged 45 to 65 with Graves' hyperthyroidism.

This clonotype was observed many times. This chain connects TRBV12-3 or TRBV12-4 to TRBJ2-3, with a possible D match to TRBD1 (6 bases). The CDR3 is 17 residues long. V gave up 1 base and J gave up 3 bases, with 17 bases separating them. The CDR3 loop is CASSLGFRAGETDTQYF. CDR3 bases: TGTGCCAGCAGTTTAGGCTTCAGGGCAGGGGAAACAGATACGCAGTATTTT.

The sample holds a few counts of this clonotype. CDR3 in amino acids: CATSDGLLAGEYEQFF. The DNA for the CDR3 is TGTGCCACCAGTGACGGTTTATTAGCGGGAGAGTATGAGCAGTTCTTC. The V gene is TRBV24-1, the J gene TRBJ2-1, with TRBD2 identical over 9 bases. With V trimmed by 4 bases and J by 8 bases, 11 bases remained unmatched. CDR1 and CDR2 from the germline V gene are KGHDR and SFDVKD. The CDR3 contains 16 residues.

This clonotype was picked up a small number of times. The chain recombines TRBV20-1 with TRBJ1-5; no definite D call. The CDR3 extends over 14 amino acids. Trimming shortened V by 6 bases and J by 6 bases, and 18 bases separated the two germline ends. Per the germline V gene, CDR1 is DFQATT and CDR2 is SNEGSKA (reference sequence). The CDR3 DNA is TGCAGTGCCACAATAGACTGGGTAGGTCAGCCCCAGCATTTT. Translated, it gives CSATIDWVGQPQHF.

The V gene is TRBV5-1, the J gene TRBJ1-3, with D tentatively TRBD1 (6 bases). Trimming shortened V by 7 bases and J by 3 bases, and 14 bases separated the two germline ends. The CDR3 consists of 14 residues. Germline V gene sequence: CDR1 SGHRS, CDR2 YFSETQ. For the CDR3, the DNA is TGCGCCAGCGGATCCGGCAGGGGTGGAAACACCATATATTTT. It encodes CASGSGRGGNTIYF.

This clonotype was counted only a few times. The rearrangement uses TRBV5-1 and TRBJ1-4; no clear D. Germline V gene data show CDR1 as SGHRS and CDR2 as YFSETQ. Between the trimmed V and J ends, which lost 3 bases and 5 bases, there was a span of 5 bases. The CDR3 is made up of 12 amino acids. The CDR3 protein is CASSSINEKLFF. CDR3 bases: TGCGCCAGCAGCTCGATCAATGAAAAACTGTTTTTT.

Notes on this clonotype: A much larger clone lies a single base off, so this may be a read error. The chain carries TRBV27 and TRBJ1-1, with D unresolved. The CDR3 spans 13 residues. Per the germline V gene, CDR1 is MNHEY and CDR2 is SMNVEV (reference sequence). CDR3 sequence: CVSSFLGDTEAFF. In nucleotides, the CDR3 is TGTGTCAGCAGTTTCCTCGGGGACACTGAAGCTTTCTTT.

This clonotype has a count of ten or more. The genes are TRBV6-2 or TRBV6-3 and TRBJ2-5; no reliable D call. The CDR3 spans 14 residues. V lost 1 base to trimming and J lost 2 bases, with 8 bases between them. Germline V lookup: CDR1 MNHEY, CDR2 SVGEGT. The CDR3, as DNA: TGTGCCAGCAGTTACTGGCAGATACAAGAGACCCAGTACTTC. Amino acids: CASSYWQIQETQYF.

This chain joins TRBV20-1 and TRBJ2-7, with 7 bases that match TRBD2. There are 15 residues in the CDR3. After removal of 0 bases from V and 4 bases from J, the junction contained 9 bases not matched to a gene. Germline CDR1 is DFQATT and CDR2 is SNEGSKA (reference sequence). CDR3 bases: TGCAGTGCTAGAGATCAACTAGCGTCACTATACGAGCAGTACTTC. This sequence encodes CSARDQLASLYEQYF.

This clonotype was observed at least ten times. CDR3 sequence reads: CASSEGSSTNEKLFF. The CDR3 region has the DNA TGTGCCAGCAGTGAGGGGTCTTCAACTAATGAAAAACTGTTTTTT. The rearrangement joins TRBV2 to TRBJ1-4; D remains ambiguous. The germline V and J ends were trimmed by 3 bases and 0 bases, with 8 bases remaining between them. The V gene's germline CDR1 is SNHLY and CDR2 FYNNEI. This CDR3 is built from 15 residues.

In this sample, this clonotype turned up many times. The rearrangement uses TRBV3-1 and TRBJ2-3; 11 nucleotides agree with TRBD2. In germline, CDR1 is LGHDT, CDR2 YNNKEL (reference sequence). The CDR3 is 15 amino acids. The ends lost 5 bases at V and 4 bases at J; junction bases unmatched: 5. CDR3 nucleotides: TGTGCCAGCAGCTACGGGACTAGCGGTCCAGATACGCAGTATTTT. This translates into CASSYGTSGPDTQYF.

This clonotype was seen a few times. The chain links TRBV6-2 or TRBV6-3 to TRBJ2-7, with D possibly TRBD1 on 5 matching bases. The CDR3 contains 15 residues. Trimming took off 10 bases at V and 2 bases at J, with 21 bases between the two ends. In germline, CDR1 is MNHEY, CDR2 SVGEGT. The CDR3 protein is CATSKGSDLTYEQYF. CDR3 bases: TGTGCCACCTCCAAGGGGTCGGACCTTACCTACGAGCAGTACTTC.

This clonotype was picked up many times. V and J are TRBV28 and TRBJ1-1; D ambiguous. This CDR3 comprises 13 residues. Per germline, CDR1 MDHEN and CDR2 SYDVKM. Trimming took 11 bases from V and 1 from J, leaving 14 bases between them. In DNA, the CDR3 is TGTGCCTCGCCCGGTCGATCGAACACTGAAGCTTTCTTT. Translated: CASPGRSNTEAFF.

CDR3 region: CASSSPGTGGTGELFF. The CDR3 region has the DNA TGTGCCAGCAGTTCTCCCGGGACAGGGGGCACCGGGGAGCTGTTTTTT. V gene TRBV12-3 or TRBV12-4 combines with J gene TRBJ2-2; 11 nucleotides line up with TRBD1. This CDR3 comprises 16 residues. Germline trimming cut 4 bases from V and 4 bases from J; bases unmatched to any gene: 5.

This clonotype showed up just a few times. V and J are TRBV20-1 and TRBJ2-7; D gene uncertain. Germline loops: CDR1 DFQATT, CDR2 SNEGSKA (reference sequence). The CDR3 spans 12 residues. With 5 bases removed from V and 2 bases from J, the gap between germline ends came to 10 bases. The CDR3 DNA sequence: TGCAGTGCTCCCACCTCCCCCTACGAGCAGTACTTC. This translates into CSAPTSPYEQYF.

This clonotype was picked up many times. The rearrangement joins TRBV12-3 or TRBV12-4 to TRBJ1-6; 11 bases align to TRBD1. The CDR3 contains 14 residues. J gave up 9 bases and V 7 bases, and 5 bases lay outside the gene matches. The CDR3 DNA is TGTGCCAGCATTCCCGGACAGGGGGCTTCACCCCTCCACTTT. It encodes CASIPGQGASPLHF.

The CDR3 coding sequence is TGTGCCAGTAATTCAGGGGGCTCAGCAGATACGCAGTATTTT. Translated, it gives CASNSGGSADTQYF. J is TRBJ2-3 and V is TRBV19; 8 bases are shared with TRBD1. The CDR3 is 14 amino acids. With 7 bases clipped from V and 4 bases from J, the junction kept 7 bases outside the gene matches. CDR1 is LNHDA, CDR2 SQIVND, per germline (reference sequence).

This clonotype has a count of ten or more. V and J are TRBV24-1 and TRBJ2-1, with 9 bases fitting TRBD1. CDR1 and CDR2 (germline): KGHDR, SFDVKD. This CDR3 contains 17 residues. The junction had 8 bases not matched to a gene; V was cut back by 3 bases and J by 3 bases. CDR3 residues: CATSDPRTGGYYNEQFF. CDR3 DNA sequence: TGTGCCACCAGTGATCCCAGAACAGGGGGCTACTACAATGAGCAGTTCTTC.

This clonotype was seen only a few times. CDR3 sequence: CASSLGSATYYEQYF. The CDR3 DNA reads as TGTGCCAGCAGCTTAGGGTCAGCGACCTACTACGAGCAGTACTTC. V and J are TRBV11-3 and TRBJ2-7; no firm D call. CDR3 size: 15 residues. The V gene lost 1 base and the J gene lost 3 bases, with 13 bases spanning the gap. Germline assignment: CDR1 SGHNT and CDR2 YENEEA. Complete variable domain (other parts from reference TRBV11-3 and TRBJ2-7): EAGVVQSPRYKIIEKKQPVAFWCNPISGHNTLYWYLQNLGQGPELLIRYENEEAVDDSQLPKDRFSAERLKGVDSTLKIQPAELGDSAVYLCASSLGSATYYEQYFGPGTRLTVT.

The V gene is TRBV6-1, the J gene TRBJ1-2, with 9 bases aligning to TRBD1. Trimming cost V 6 bases and J 5 bases; bases outside gene matches: 10. From germline, CDR1 is MNHNS and CDR2 SASEGT. The CDR3 contains 15 residues. CDR3 in amino acids: CASRSTGTGLYGYTF. In DNA form, the CDR3 reads TGTGCCAGCAGGTCAACCGGGACAGGGTTGTATGGCTACACCTTC.

At least ten counts were recorded for this clonotype. The V gene is TRBV19, the J gene TRBJ2-5, with 7 bases lining up with TRBD1. The germline V gene encodes CDR1 LNHDA and CDR2 SQIVND (reference sequence). J lost 1 base, V lost 6 bases, and 8 bases had no gene match. The CDR3 contains 15 residues. CDR3 in DNA: TGTGCCAGTAGACAGACAGGGATCGGCCAAGAGACCCAGTACTTC. This encodes CASRQTGIGQETQYF.